This is a list of T cell receptor beta chains from one sample in a study of cytomegalovirus exposure and HLA in healthy donors. This table comes from immunoSEQ multiplex PCR, and its TCRdb copy is limited to in-frame clones, with some not included. The sample comprises under 110,000 clones, 75% of which are singletons, and about 10% rests with the top ten. The sample taken for sequencing was PBMCs. The source is a man in his fifties or sixties in good health and CMV-seronegative. The CDR3 runs from the conserved cysteine through the conserved F or W. A D gene is named only where the DNA matches it firmly. A clone size is listed for some rows: how often the clone was seen (once, few, many), or a class if it is expanded.

d_gene,v_gene,j_gene,abundance,CDR3nt,CDR3aa
-,TRBV5-1,TRBJ2-3,-,TGCGCCAGCAGCCCGGGGGTTAGCACAGATACGCAGTATTTT,CASSPGVSTDTQYF
TRBD1,TRBV30,TRBJ2-7,-,TGTGCCCGGGACTCTGGGACAGGGGGCGCTTTTTCGTACGAGCAGTACTTC,CARDSGTGGAFSYEQYF
TRBD2,TRBV5-1,TRBJ2-7,-,TGCGCCAGCAGCTTGGTGGGGACTAGCGCTAATTCCTACGAGCAGTACTTC,CASSLVGTSANSYEQYF
-,TRBV27,TRBJ1-4,few,TGTGCCAGCAGGCCAAGCCCCCCAACTAATGAAAAACTGTTTTTT,CASRPSPPTNEKLFF
-,TRBV4-1,TRBJ1-6,-,TGCGCCAGCAGCGGAAGGGGGTCCGGCACGAGCTCCTATAATTCACCCCTCCACTTT,CASSGRGSGTSSYNSPLHF
-,TRBV5-4,TRBJ1-1,-,TGTGCCAGCAGCTTCCAGCCTGAGGCTGAAGCTTTCTTT,CASSFQPEAEAFF
-,TRBV6-5,TRBJ2-5,once,TGTGCCAGCAGTTACGGTCCGTACTCCCAAGAGACCCAGTACTTC,CASSYGPYSQETQYF
TRBD2,TRBV14,TRBJ2-3,-,TGTGCCAGCAGCCAAGAACGACTAGCGGGGCCCAATACGCAGTATTTT,CASSQERLAGPNTQYF
-,TRBV11-3,TRBJ2-7,few,TGTGCCAGCAGCCGAGAGGGATACGAGCAGTACTTC,CASSREGYEQYF
-,TRBV7-2,TRBJ2-5,few,TGTGCCAGCAGCTTAGGGCAGCGTGGACTACAAGAGACCCAGTACTTC,CASSLGQRGLQETQYF
-,TRBV19,TRBJ1-5,-,TGTGCCAGTAGTAGGGGCAGTCAGGGGCAGCCCCAGCATTTT,CASSRGSQGQPQHF
TRBD1,TRBV2,TRBJ1-5,-,TGTGCCAGCAGTGAATTTGGACAGGGGCTGGTGAGGCAGCCCCAGCATTTT,CASSEFGQGLVRQPQHF
TRBD1,TRBV27,TRBJ2-7,-,TGTGCCAGCAGTTTAGTACCCCTTGGGACAGGGTTTTACGAGCAGTACTTC,CASSLVPLGTGFYEQYF
-,TRBV11-3,TRBJ2-7,many,TGTGCCAGCAGCTTAGGCCACAGCTCCTACGAGCAGTACTTC,CASSLGHSSYEQYF
TRBD2,TRBV28,TRBJ2-1,-,TGTGCCAGCAGTTCACTAGCGGGGGGCCACAATGAGCAGTTCTTC,CASSSLAGGHNEQFF
TRBD2,TRBV7-9,TRBJ2-2,-,TGTGCCAGCCCTCTCGGGGAGGGTACCGGGGAGCTGTTTTTT,CASPLGEGTGELFF
TRBD2,TRBV9,TRBJ2-7,-,TGTGCCAGCAGCGTACTGAAGGAGGGCGGGAGTCGGCACGAGCAGTACTTC,CASSVLKEGGSRHEQYF
TRBD2,TRBV7-2,TRBJ2-7,few,TGTGCCAGCAGCCTTAGCGGGAGAGGCCTCGAGCAGTACTTC,CASSLSGRGLEQYF
-,TRBV2,TRBJ2-1,-,TGTGCCAGTCGCGATGAGCAGTTCTTC,CASRDEQFF
TRBD1,TRBV7-9,TRBJ1-1,few,TGTGCCAGCAGCCGGGACAGGGGAGCGGGGACTGAAGCTTTCTTT,CASSRDRGAGTEAFF
-,TRBV2,TRBJ1-1,-,TGTGCCAGCAGGTCACAGATAGACACTGAAGCTTTCTTT,CASRSQIDTEAFF
TRBD1,TRBV5-1,TRBJ2-2,-,TGCGCCAGCGCCCGGACAGGGCAGAACGGGGAGCTGTTTTTT,CASARTGQNGELFF
-,TRBV5-1,TRBJ2-7,-,TGCGCCAGCAGCTTGGGAGCAGGGAAATACGAGCAGTACTTC,CASSLGAGKYEQYF
TRBD1,TRBV19,TRBJ1-1,-,TGTGCCAGTAGTATGACAGGGCTCGCTGAAGCTTTCTTT,CASSMTGLAEAFF
-,TRBV18,TRBJ2-7,-,TGTGCCAGCTCACCCAAGGAGGGCCGGGTCGAGCAGTACTTC,CASSPKEGRVEQYF
TRBD1,TRBV11-2,TRBJ2-7,-,TGTGCCAGCAGCTCGTCAGGGGGCCACGAGCAGTACTTC,CASSSSGGHEQYF
-,TRBV15,TRBJ2-5,-,TGTGCCACCAGCAGAGATTACGACAGCGCGGAGACCCAGTACTTC,CATSRDYDSAETQYF
-,TRBV7-2,TRBJ1-2,-,TGTGCCAGCAGCTCAGGCCCTAACTATGGCTACACCTTC,CASSSGPNYGYTF
-,TRBV28,TRBJ1-3,-,TGTGCCAGCAGCTTTCATGGGGCCGGGGGAAACACCATATATTTT,CASSFHGAGGNTIYF
-,TRBV9,TRBJ2-2,few,TGTGCCAGCAGCCAGGGAAGGGTGAGAGGCGGGGAGCTGTTTTTT,CASSQGRVRGGELFF
TRBD1,TRBV5-1,TRBJ1-1,-,TGCGCCAGCAGCCTTACAGGGGTTAACACTGAAGCTTTCTTT,CASSLTGVNTEAFF
TRBD1,TRBV2,TRBJ2-1,-,TGTGCCAGCAGTGAGGTCCGGGACAGGCTCAATGAGCAGTTCTTC,CASSEVRDRLNEQFF
-,TRBV6-5,TRBJ2-2,-,TGTGCCAGCAAAAGCCTGGCCGGGGAGCTGTTTTTT,CASKSLAGELFF
TRBD1,TRBV29-1,TRBJ2-7,-,TGCAGCGCCCGGGACAGCCTCTACGAGCAGTACTTC,CSARDSLYEQYF
-,TRBV6-5,TRBJ1-6,-,TGTGCCAGCAGTTCCGGGGGGGGCCGAAATAATTCACCCCTCCACTTT,CASSSGGGRNNSPLHF
TRBD1,TRBV19,TRBJ2-3,once,TGTGCCAGTAGTATAGGTAGGGGGCCTAGCACAGATACGCAGTATTTT,CASSIGRGPSTDTQYF
-,TRBV5-1,TRBJ1-1,once,TGCGCCAGCAGCCCCCAAGGGGACACTGAAGCTTTCTTT,CASSPQGDTEAFF
TRBD1,TRBV18,TRBJ2-7,-,TGTGCCAGCTCACCTAGGGGGACAGGGGTTGACTCCTACGAGCAGTACTTC,CASSPRGTGVDSYEQYF
-,TRBV30,TRBJ1-4,-,TGTGCCTGCGGGGAGTTTGAAAGAGAAAAACTGTTTTTT,CACGEFEREKLFF
TRBD2,TRBV2,TRBJ2-2,-,TGTGCCAGCAGTGGGACTAGCGGGAGGCCGAACACCGGGGAGCTGTTTTTT,CASSGTSGRPNTGELFF
-,TRBV28,TRBJ1-2,-,TGTGCCAGCAGTTTTGGGGCAGGAAACTATGGCTACACCTTC,CASSFGAGNYGYTF
-,TRBV5-1,TRBJ2-7,-,TGCGCCAGCAGCTTGGATCCCCTCCCCGAGCAGTACTTC,CASSLDPLPEQYF
-,TRBV7-3,TRBJ1-1,-,TGTGCCAGCAGCTTAGGGGGCGGGAACACTGAAGCTTTCTTT,CASSLGGGNTEAFF
-,TRBV7-2,TRBJ1-1,-,TGTGCCAGCAGCTTAGCCCTGGCAGGCCACACTGAAGCTTTCTTT,CASSLALAGHTEAFF
-,TRBV6-5,TRBJ2-7,-,TGTGCCAGCACTACAGGCTTTGGGTCCTACGAGCAGTACTTC,CASTTGFGSYEQYF
TRBD1,TRBV11-2,TRBJ2-5,-,TGTGCCAGCAGCGTGCCGGGACAGGTCATGGCCCAGTACTTC,CASSVPGQVMAQYF
TRBD1,TRBV7-9,TRBJ1-4,once,TGTTCCAGCAGCTCGGGACAGGCCGCAACTAATGAAAAACTGTTTTTT,CSSSSGQAATNEKLFF
-,TRBV18,TRBJ1-2,-,TGTGCCAGCTCACCAACAGCCGACTATGGCTACACCTTC,CASSPTADYGYTF
TRBD1,TRBV6-5,TRBJ2-1,once,TGTGCCAGCAGTTTAACAGGGGTGATCTACTACAATGAGCAGTTCTTC,CASSLTGVIYYNEQFF
-,TRBV6-5,TRBJ1-2,-,TGTGCCAGCAGTTACTCGACAGTCTATGGCTACACCTTC,CASSYSTVYGYTF
TRBD1,TRBV7-9,TRBJ1-5,-,TGTTCCAGCAGCCCCGGGACAGGAGATCAGCCCCAGCATTTT,CSSSPGTGDQPQHF
-,TRBV2,TRBJ1-4,-,TGTGCCAGCAGTGAACAGGGGACAACTAATGAAAAACTGTTTTTT,CASSEQGTTNEKLFF
TRBD1,TRBV7-3,TRBJ2-2,-,TGTGCCAGCAGCTCTCGACAGGGGGGGGACACCGGGGAGCTGTTTTTT,CASSSRQGGDTGELFF
-,TRBV7-9,TRBJ1-5,-,TGTGCCAGCAGTCGCGGGCCTAACAGCAATCAGCCCCAGCATTTT,CASSRGPNSNQPQHF
-,TRBV27,TRBJ2-7,-,TGTGCCAGCAGGAGGGAACTGAGCTCCTACGAGCAGTACTTC,CASRRELSSYEQYF
TRBD2,TRBV6-4,TRBJ2-1,-,TGTGCCAGCAGCCCGACTAGCGGGAGGGGCAATGAGCAGTTCTTC,CASSPTSGRGNEQFF